Shown below are 30 T cell receptor beta chains from a single sample sequenced in a study of T cell repertoires in cytomegalovirus infection. TCRdb passed the reads through MiXCR, listing each CDR3 protein once. The table lists 140,000 to 150,000 distinct CDR3 sequences, over 30% of them singletons. These TCRs are of unknown antigen specificity. The sequencing here drew on CD8+ T cells from cultured PBMCs, taken from culture after CMV antigen stimulation. All receptors derive from a human donor in good health (CMV status not recorded). Some clones in this sample may be carry-over from other donors' samples.

The chain joins TRBV9 to TRBJ1-5; D uncertain. Germline V gene sequence: CDR1 SGDLS, CDR2 YYNGEE. V lost 0 bases to trimming and J lost 6 bases, with 10 bases between them. The CDR3 length is 14 residues. This CDR3 reads CASSVGADVQPQHF. The CDR3 bases are TGTGCCAGCAGCGTAGGGGCTGATGTTCAGCCCCAGCATTTT. Filled out from reference TRBV9 and TRBJ1-5, the complete variable domain reads DSGVTQTPKHLITATGQRVTLRCSPRSGDLSVYWYQQSLDQGLQFLIQYYNGEERAKGNILERFSAQQFPDLHSELNLSSLELGDSALYFCASSVGADVQPQHFGDGTRLSIL.

The chain employs TRBV2 and TRBJ2-1, with 12 bases that match TRBD2. CDR3 size: 15 residues. Germline V CDR1 and CDR2: SNHLY, FYNNEI. V was clipped by 4 bases and J by 2 bases; unmatched bases: 0. DNA of the CDR3: TGTGCCAGCAGTGGACTAGCGGGGGCCTACAATGAGCAGTTCTTC. As protein: CASSGLAGAYNEQFF.

This clonotype occurred many times. The rearrangement links TRBV28 to TRBJ2-1; 8 nucleotides agree with TRBD2. The CDR3 length is 12 residues. Germline V gives CDR1 MDHEN, CDR2 SYDVKM. V lost 3 bases, J lost 10 bases, and 2 bases stayed unmatched. CDR3 sequence: CASSFSGGEQFF. CDR3 bases: TGTGCCAGCAGTTTCAGCGGGGGCGAGCAGTTCTTC.

This clonotype appeared many times. CDR3 sequence: CASSVTGTGGSGNTEAFF. CDR3 DNA sequence: TGTGCCAGCAGCGTAACCGGGACAGGGGGCAGCGGGAACACTGAAGCTTTCTTT. The V and J genes are TRBV7-2 and TRBJ1-1; 12 nucleotides align to TRBD1. In germline, CDR1 is SGHTA, CDR2 FQGNSA. This CDR3 is 18 amino acids long. V lost 5 bases, J lost 1 base, and 11 bases stayed unmatched.

In the case of this clonotype: A read error may account for a junction end that differs from germline. The rearrangement joins TRBV7-3 to TRBJ2-2, with 10 bases matching TRBD1. Germline CDR1 SGHTA, CDR2 FQGTGA. This CDR3 is built from 15 residues. CDR3 region: CASRPGQGNAGELFF. Here the CDR3 DNA reads TGTGCCAGCAGGCCGGGACAGGGGAACGCCGGGGAGCTGTTTTTT.

This clonotype has only a few counts. The V and J genes are TRBV7-8 and TRBJ1-3; the D is unclear. Germline loops: CDR1 SGHVS, CDR2 FQNEAQ. The CDR3 totals 16 residues. V was cut by 5 bases and J by 0 bases, with 14 bases left in between. This CDR3 is CASSTTAVSSGNTIYF. The CDR3 DNA is TGTGCCAGCAGCACTACAGCTGTCTCCTCTGGAAACACCATATATTTT.

This chain joins TRBV20-1 and TRBJ2-7; D is unresolved. The germline V gene has CDR1 DFQATT and CDR2 SNEGSKA (reference sequence). V gave up 4 bases and J gave up 4 bases, with 14 bases separating them. The length of the CDR3 is 13 residues. The chain's CDR3 is CSAKPTTQYEQYF. The CDR3 DNA reads as TGCAGTGCTAAACCCACGACCCAGTACGAGCAGTACTTC.

This clonotype has a count of ten or more. This chain uses TRBV7-2 with TRBJ2-1; possible D gene TRBD2, 5 bases. The CDR3 is 12 residues long. Trimming shortened V by 5 bases and J by 6 bases, and 8 bases separated the two germline ends. Germline-derived CDR1 and CDR2 are SGHTA and FQGNSA. CDR3: CASSRLANEQFF. The DNA of the CDR3 is TGTGCCAGCAGCCGGCTAGCCAATGAGCAGTTCTTC.

This clonotype was detected a few times. The rearrangement uses TRBV6-6 and TRBJ2-6; D remains unclear. The CDR3 is 19 amino acids. V gave up 5 bases and J gave up 0 bases, with 20 bases separating them. CDR1 and CDR2 (germline): MNHNY, SVGAGI (reference sequence). This CDR3 reads CASSASFEVWSSGANVLTF. The CDR3 DNA follows: TGTGCCAGCAGTGCCAGTTTTGAAGTCTGGTCCTCTGGGGCCAACGTCCTGACTTTC.

J is TRBJ2-5 and V is TRBV27; 7 positions match TRBD1. CDR1 MNHEY and CDR2 SMNVEV come from the germline V gene (reference sequence). The CDR3 consists of 15 residues. The trim removed 6 bases at V and 2 bases at J, leaving 9 bases unmatched. In DNA, the CDR3 is TGTGCCAGCAGACCCTCGGACAGGATACAAGAGACCCAGTACTTC. This sequence encodes CASRPSDRIQETQYF.

The chain couples TRBV6-6 to TRBJ2-7, with D perhaps TRBD2 (5 bases). The CDR3 is 14 amino acids. Looked up from germline, CDR1 is MNHNY and CDR2 is SVGAGI (reference sequence). Trimming removed 5 bases at V and 2 bases at J, with 13 bases between. CDR3 bases: TGTGCCAGCAGTACTAGACACATGCCCTACGAGCAGTACTTC. Its translation: CASSTRHMPYEQYF.

J is TRBJ2-1 and V is TRBV2; 8 positions agree with TRBD2. Trimming cost V 2 bases and J 7 bases; bases outside gene matches: 7. The length of the CDR3 is 15 residues. Germline V gene data show CDR1 as SNHLY and CDR2 as FYNNEI. The CDR3 DNA reads TGTGCCAGCAGTGAAAGTGGCGGGGGGATGAATGAGCAGTTCTTC. Translated: CASSESGGGMNEQFF.

The chain is built from TRBV9 and TRBJ2-3; D perhaps matches TRBD2 (7 bases). The CDR3 is 15 residues long. In germline, CDR1 is SGDLS, CDR2 YYNGEE. Trimming shortened V by 3 bases and J by 0 bases, and 11 bases separated the two germline ends. CDR3 sequence: CASSEGGLSTDTQYF. In DNA, the CDR3 is TGTGCCAGCAGCGAGGGGGGACTAAGCACAGATACGCAGTATTTT.

The gene calls are TRBV20-1 and TRBJ2-2; no definite D call. This CDR3 comprises 13 residues. Germline CDR1 reads DFQATT; CDR2 reads SNEGSKA (reference sequence). Trimming cost V 3 bases and J 0 bases, with 5 bases left between them. CDR3 in amino acids: CSASVPNTGELFF. The CDR3 coding sequence is TGCAGTGCTAGTGTCCCGAACACCGGGGAGCTGTTTTTT.

To note about this clonotype: An end of the junction differs from the germline gene, which may be a read error. V is TRBV27 and J is TRBJ1-6; 10 bases are a match to TRBD1. The length of the CDR3 is 15 residues. CDR1 is MNHEY, CDR2 SMNVEV, per germline (reference sequence). CDR3 loop: CTSSLVGQGGSPLHF. CDR3 in DNA: TGTACCAGCAGTTTGGTCGGACAGGGGGGATCACCCCTCCACTTT.

The chain recombines TRBV9 with TRBJ2-5; D not resolved. Germline V CDR1 and CDR2: SGDLS, YYNGEE. Trimming took off 4 bases at V and 4 bases at J, with 20 bases between the two ends. This CDR3 region has 16 residues. CDR3 in amino acids: CASSPLTDGGAETQYF. The DNA of the CDR3 is TGTGCCAGCAGCCCCTTAACGGACGGCGGCGCAGAGACCCAGTACTTC.

The genes are TRBV19 and TRBJ2-3; 8 bases fit TRBD2. The CDR3 totals 20 residues. The V gene's germline CDR1 is LNHDA and CDR2 SQIVND (reference sequence). The V segment lost 0 bases and the J segment 1 base; nucleotides outside the gene matches: 15. CDR3 DNA sequence: TGTGCCAGTAGTATAGATTTCACAGCCCCGGGACTAGGGGGCACAGATACGCAGTATTTT. Translation gives CASSIDFTAPGLGGTDTQYF.

This clonotype was seen at least ten times. V gene TRBV11-1 combines with J gene TRBJ2-1; D is ambiguous. In germline, CDR1 is SGHAT, CDR2 FQDESV (reference sequence). The CDR3 has 15 amino acids. Trimming removed 3 bases from V and 0 bases from J, with 9 bases in between. The CDR3 protein is CASSFDGLSYNEQFF. CDR3 coding DNA: TGTGCCAGCAGCTTCGACGGGCTCTCCTACAATGAGCAGTTCTTC.

The rearrangement links TRBV7-4 to TRBJ2-7; perhaps TRBD1 as D (6 bases). The V and J ends lost 5 bases and 3 bases respectively, with 17 bases between them. The germline gives CDR1 SGHVT, CDR2 SQSDAQ. The CDR3 loop spans 15 amino acids. In DNA form, the CDR3 reads TGTGCCAGCAGCCCGCAGGGGCCCCTTTTCTACGAGCAGTACTTC. Translating it yields CASSPQGPLFYEQYF.

The genes are TRBV6-1 and TRBJ1-1; D is undetermined. The V and J ends lost 7 bases and 1 base respectively, with 19 bases between them. Germline V lookup: CDR1 MNHNS, CDR2 SASEGT. The CDR3 consists of 16 residues. CDR3 coding DNA: TGTGCCAGCACCGATGCCCCTCGTGAGGCGAACACTGAAGCTTTCTTT. Protein sequence: CASTDAPREANTEAFF.

The rearrangement links TRBV4-2 to TRBJ2-7; no definite D call. The length of the CDR3 is 14 residues. Germline assignment: CDR1 LGHNA and CDR2 YNFKEQ. V lost 0 bases and J 3 bases, leaving 9 bases between the germline ends. CDR3 loop: CASSQDRIYYEQYF. The CDR3 nucleotides are TGTGCCAGCAGCCAAGATCGGATTTACTACGAGCAGTACTTC.

This chain joins TRBV4-1 and TRBJ2-7, with D hard to call. Trimming stripped 1 base from V and 0 bases from J, with 7 bases between. This CDR3 has 14 residues. Germline CDR1 is MGHRA and CDR2 is YSYEKL. CDR3 region: CASSQGTASYEQYF. The CDR3 nucleotides read TGCGCCAGCAGCCAAGGGACGGCCTCCTACGAGCAGTACTTC.

Many counts were recorded for this clonotype. The chain links TRBV5-5 to TRBJ1-5; D uncertain. Deletions cut 2 bases from V and 9 bases from J, with 18 bases between. The CDR3 runs to 15 residues. Germline V gene data show CDR1 as SGHKS and CDR2 as YYEKEE (reference sequence). The CDR3 region has the DNA TGTGCCAGCAGCTTCTTCGCGTCAGCTTTATTGCCCCAGCATTTT. It yields the protein CASSFFASALLPQHF. The full variable domain, with the rest looked up from reference TRBV5-5 and TRBJ1-5, is DAGVTQSPTHLIKTRGQQVTLRCSPISGHKSVSWYQQVLGQGPQFIFQYYEKEERGRGNFPDRFSARQFPNYSSELNVNALLLGDSALYLCASSFFASALLPQHFGDGTRLSIL.

This clonotype was counted a few times. The V gene is TRBV18, the J gene TRBJ1-3; 7 nucleotides line up with TRBD1. The trim removed 3 bases at V and 3 bases at J, leaving 8 bases unmatched. The germline V gene encodes CDR1 KGHSH and CDR2 LQKENI. The CDR3 has 16 amino acids. The CDR3 spells CASSPKTGFDGNTIYF. DNA of the CDR3: TGTGCCAGCTCACCGAAGACAGGGTTTGATGGAAACACCATATATTTT. Variable domain in full (rest from reference TRBV18 and TRBJ1-3): NAGVMQNPRHLVRRRGQEARLRCSPMKGHSHVYWYRQLPEEGLKFMVYLQKENIIDESGMPKERFSAEFPKEGPSILRIQQVVRGDSAAYFCASSPKTGFDGNTIYFGEGSWLTVV.

The sample holds a few counts of this clonotype. The rearrangement joins TRBV7-8 to TRBJ2-7; D remains ambiguous. CDR3 length equals 11 residues. Germline values: CDR1 SGHVS, CDR2 FQNEAQ. V dropped 5 bases and J dropped 3 bases, with 5 bases sitting between them. The CDR3 DNA follows: TGTGCCAGCAGCCAACTCTACGAGCAGTACTTC. Encoded protein: CASSQLYEQYF.

In its sample, this clonotype was seen a few times. This chain connects TRBV6-5 to TRBJ2-3; perhaps TRBD1 as D (5 bases). The CDR3 is 14 amino acids. V was pared by 4 bases and J by 2 bases, with 10 bases between. CDR1 MNHEY and CDR2 SVGAGI come from the germline V gene. This CDR3 reads CASSSQGFTDTQYF. The CDR3 nucleotides are TGTGCCAGCAGTTCCCAGGGCTTCACAGATACGCAGTATTTT.

This clonotype was recorded at least ten times. This rearrangement joins TRBV28 to TRBJ2-6, with TRBD1 matching 9 bases. V lost 4 bases and J lost 1; bases outside the gene matches: 14. Germline CDR1 reads MDHEN; CDR2 reads SYDVKM. This CDR3 contains 20 residues. The CDR3 loop is CASSSPFRDRATSGANVLTF. The DNA for the CDR3 is TGTGCCAGCAGTTCCCCTTTCCGGGACAGGGCCACATCTGGGGCCAACGTCCTGACTTTC. Based on the CDR3 plus reference TRBV28 and TRBJ2-6, the full variable domain is DVKVTQSSRYLVKRTGEKVFLECVQDMDHENMFWYRQDPGLGLRLIYFSYDVKMKEKGDIPEGYSVSREKKERFSLILESASTNQTSMYLCASSSPFRDRATSGANVLTFGAGSRLTVL.

V is TRBV20-1 and J is TRBJ2-1, with D maybe TRBD1 (6 bases). Germline V gene data show CDR1 as DFQATT and CDR2 as SNEGSKA (reference sequence). V was trimmed by 7 bases and J by 5 bases, leaving 18 bases between them. The CDR3 sequence is 14 residues long. CDR3 region: CSGRRGGENNEQFF. DNA of the CDR3: TGCAGTGGGAGAAGAGGGGGTGAGAACAATGAGCAGTTCTTC.

This chain connects TRBV4-1 to TRBJ2-2, with D unresolved. V was trimmed by 2 bases and J by 7 bases, leaving 8 bases between them. Germline V gene sequence: CDR1 MGHRA, CDR2 YSYEKL. There are 13 residues in the CDR3. The CDR3, as DNA: TGCGCCAGCAGCCAATCTGGGGTCGGGGAGCTGTTTTTT. Amino acids: CASSQSGVGELFF.

This clonotype showed up just a few times. The J gene is TRBJ2-7, the V gene TRBV7-9, with D tentatively TRBD1 or TRBD2 (5 bases each). V shed 5 bases and J shed 2 bases, with 10 bases lying between them. The germline gives CDR1 SEHNR, CDR2 FQNEAQ (reference sequence). The CDR3 runs 13 residues. The chain's CDR3 is CASSAQGPYEQYF. The CDR3 DNA follows: TGTGCCAGCAGCGCGCAGGGACCCTACGAGCAGTACTTC.